This is a list of T cell receptor beta chains from one sample in a study of cytomegalovirus exposure and HLA in healthy donors. The table came from immunoSEQ multiplex PCR; TCRdb's copy has only in-frame clones and leaves some out. Among hundreds of thousands of clones listed, just over 85% were seen once. Material for sequencing was PBMCs. These receptor sequences come from a woman under 30 in good health and CMV-seronegative. Both conserved end residues are trimmed from each CDR3.

v_gene,j_gene,CDR3aa
TRBV9,TRBJ2-2,ASTGGSETGELF
TRBV2,TRBJ2-1,ASSEGTSGSYNEQF
TRBV4-1,TRBJ2-7,ASSQEPSSYEQY
TRBV5-1,TRBJ2-1,ASSLWLGDNEQF
TRBV29-1,TRBJ2-3,SAERGGTDTQY
TRBV10-3,TRBJ1-2,AISVIPGEGNYGYT
TRBV29-1,TRBJ1-2,SVGEQSNYGYT
TRBV6-6,TRBJ2-7,ASSYETGGYEQY
TRBV27,TRBJ1-5,ASSPIDRAQPQH
TRBV5-1,TRBJ2-3,ASSPLTSGGTDTQY
TRBV27,TRBJ1-1,ASRIDLGDPMGNTEAF
TRBV5-1,TRBJ2-7,ASSFGRGRNHEQY
TRBV7-6,TRBJ2-2,ASSLSRTGKNTGELF
TRBV18,TRBJ2-2,ASSPRQGNTGELF
TRBV6-5,TRBJ2-3,ASTGEQQY
TRBV4-1,TRBJ2-3,ASSQGTAIAGAGDTQY
TRBV7-9,TRBJ2-7,ASTQQGAPCEQY
TRBV19,TRBJ1-1,ASTLLGGAMNTEAF
TRBV30,TRBJ1-5,AWGQGSYQPQH
TRBV30,TRBJ1-4,AWRPPGQGRKLF
TRBV6-5,TRBJ2-7,ASSRVRSSDEQY
TRBV7-6,TRBJ1-1,ASSLGVRTEAF
TRBV6-1,TRBJ1-4,ASSTGGAGEKLF
TRBV19,TRBJ2-3,ASRGSGRGNPDTQY
TRBV30,TRBJ1-4,AWAGSSNEKLF
TRBV19,TRBJ2-1,ASSIVGTGNNEQF
TRBV29-1,TRBJ2-1,SVATTSSYNEQF
TRBV13,TRBJ2-7,ASSGRTSGRDEQY
TRBV6-5,TRBJ2-7,ASSFPTSGSYEQY
TRBV7-9,TRBJ1-2,ASSLAGTTDGYT
TRBV13,TRBJ2-1,ASSLAKRDRGNEQF
TRBV2,TRBJ2-2,ASRGARTGELF
TRBV4-1,TRBJ2-7,ASSQDFVYLREQY
TRBV28,TRBJ2-7,ASSSGGWHEQY
TRBV25-1,TRBJ2-1,ASSGAYNEQF
TRBV28,TRBJ1-1,ASSQGRGSTEAF
TRBV5-4,TRBJ2-1,ASSLILVNEQF
TRBV9,TRBJ1-1,ASSARDTEAF
TRBV6-5,TRBJ2-1,ASSSGSRYNEQF
TRBV7-9,TRBJ1-4,ASSTSGLYNEKLF
TRBV15,TRBJ2-7,ATSRGGSGSGYEQY
TRBV6-1,TRBJ2-7,ASSPAGPYEQY
TRBV7-9,TRBJ1-5,ASSFAAGGNQPQH
TRBV7-6,TRBJ1-2,ASSPGTGFNYGYT
TRBV5-6,TRBJ1-5,ASSPGASNQPQH
TRBV5-6,TRBJ2-7,ASSLIRTDYEQY
TRBV30,TRBJ2-1,ACQDRDHEQF
TRBV6-6,TRBJ1-5,ASSLSRTGQPQH
TRBV9,TRBJ1-4,ASSVEGTALNEKLF
TRBV19,TRBJ2-7,ASSMDSAYEQY